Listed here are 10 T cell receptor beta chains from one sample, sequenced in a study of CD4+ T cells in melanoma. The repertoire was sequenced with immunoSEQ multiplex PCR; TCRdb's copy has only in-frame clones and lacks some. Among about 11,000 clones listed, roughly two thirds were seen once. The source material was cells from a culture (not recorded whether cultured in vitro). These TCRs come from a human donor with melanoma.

CDR3 in DNA: TGCGCCAGCAGCTTGGGGGCAGAGGGAAAACTGTTTTTT. Translated, it gives CASSLGAEGKLFF. This chain connects TRBV5-1 to TRBJ1-4; D unresolved. Germline V gene sequence: CDR1 SGHRS, CDR2 YFSETQ. V lost 0 bases and J lost 10, with 10 bases in between. This CDR3 has 13 residues.

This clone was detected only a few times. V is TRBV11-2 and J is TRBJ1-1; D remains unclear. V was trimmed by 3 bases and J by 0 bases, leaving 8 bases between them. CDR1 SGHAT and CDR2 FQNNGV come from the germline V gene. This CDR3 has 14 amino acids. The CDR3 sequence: CASSLTAMNTEAFF. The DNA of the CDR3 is TGTGCCAGCAGCTTGACGGCTATGAACACTGAAGCTTTCTTT.

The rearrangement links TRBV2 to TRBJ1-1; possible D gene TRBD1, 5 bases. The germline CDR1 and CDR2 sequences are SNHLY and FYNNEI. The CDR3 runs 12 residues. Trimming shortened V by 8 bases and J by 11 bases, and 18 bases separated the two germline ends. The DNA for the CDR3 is TGTGCCAGCTCCAGGGACGTATGGTTGGCTTTCTTT. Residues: CASSRDVWLAFF.

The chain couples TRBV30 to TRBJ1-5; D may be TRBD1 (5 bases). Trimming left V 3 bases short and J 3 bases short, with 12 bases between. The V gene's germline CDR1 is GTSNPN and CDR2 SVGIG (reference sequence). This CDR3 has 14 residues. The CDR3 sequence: CAWSGPGANQPQHF. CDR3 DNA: TGTGCCTGGAGCGGCCCCGGGGCCAATCAGCCCCAGCATTTT.

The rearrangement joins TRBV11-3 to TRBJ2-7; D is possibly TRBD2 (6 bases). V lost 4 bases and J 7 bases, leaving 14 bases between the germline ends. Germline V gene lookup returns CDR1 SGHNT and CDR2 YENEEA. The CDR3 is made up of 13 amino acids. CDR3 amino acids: CASSSDMEGEQYF. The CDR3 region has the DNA TGTGCCAGCAGCTCCGACATGGAGGGGGAGCAGTACTTC. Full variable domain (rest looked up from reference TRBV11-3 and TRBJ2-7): EAGVVQSPRYKIIEKKQPVAFWCNPISGHNTLYWYLQNLGQGPELLIRYENEEAVDDSQLPKDRFSAERLKGVDSTLKIQPAELGDSAVYLCASSSDMEGEQYFGPGTRLTVT.

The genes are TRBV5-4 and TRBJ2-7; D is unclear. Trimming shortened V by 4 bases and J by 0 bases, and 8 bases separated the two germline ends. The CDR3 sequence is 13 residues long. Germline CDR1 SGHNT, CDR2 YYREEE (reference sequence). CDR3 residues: CASSPFSSYEQYF. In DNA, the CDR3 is TGTGCCAGCAGCCCCTTCAGCTCCTACGAGCAGTACTTC. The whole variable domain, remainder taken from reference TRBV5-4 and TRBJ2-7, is ETGVTQSPTHLIKTRGQQVTLRCSSQSGHNTVSWYQQALGQGPQFIFQYYREEENGRGNFPPRFSGLQFPNYSSELNVNALELDDSALYLCASSPFSSYEQYFGPGTRLTVT.

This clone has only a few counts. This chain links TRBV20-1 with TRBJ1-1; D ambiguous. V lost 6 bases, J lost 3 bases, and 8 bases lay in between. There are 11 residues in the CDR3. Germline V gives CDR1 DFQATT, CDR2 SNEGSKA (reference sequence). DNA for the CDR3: TGCAGTGCAAAAGGTGACACTGAAGCTTTCTTT. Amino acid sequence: CSAKGDTEAFF.

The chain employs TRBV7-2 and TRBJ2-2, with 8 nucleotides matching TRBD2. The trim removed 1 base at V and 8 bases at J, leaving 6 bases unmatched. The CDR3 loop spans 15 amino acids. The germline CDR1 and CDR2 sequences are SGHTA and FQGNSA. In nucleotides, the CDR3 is TGTGCCAGCAGCTTAGAACTTAGCGGGATAGGGGAGCTGTTTTTT. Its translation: CASSLELSGIGELFF.

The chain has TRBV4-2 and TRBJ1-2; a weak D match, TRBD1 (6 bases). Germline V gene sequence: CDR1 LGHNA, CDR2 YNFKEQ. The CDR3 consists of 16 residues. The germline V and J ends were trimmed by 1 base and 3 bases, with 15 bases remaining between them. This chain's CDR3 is CASSQVATDSYYGYTF. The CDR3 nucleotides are TGTGCCAGCAGCCAAGTGGCAACGGACAGCTACTATGGCTACACCTTC.

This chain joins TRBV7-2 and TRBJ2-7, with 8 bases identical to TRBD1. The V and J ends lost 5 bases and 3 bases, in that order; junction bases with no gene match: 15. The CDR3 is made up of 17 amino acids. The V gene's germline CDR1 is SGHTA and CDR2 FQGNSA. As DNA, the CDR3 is TGTGCCAGCAGCCCATGGCGGGACAGGCGTATTATCTACGAGCAGTACTTC. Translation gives CASSPWRDRRIIYEQYF.